This entry lists 14 T cell receptor beta chains sequenced from one sample in a study of blood T cell repertoires in COVID-19. Generated by immunoSEQ multiplex PCR, the TCRdb table keeps only in-frame clones and is missing some. The sample lists hundreds of thousands of clones, 83% occurring once. Source material: peripheral blood. The source of these receptors is a woman in her forties or fifties with acute or convalescent COVID-19.

V usage is TRBV4-2 and J usage is TRBJ1-2; 8 bases agree with TRBD1. Per the germline V gene, CDR1 is LGHNA and CDR2 is YNFKEQ. The CDR3 is 17 amino acids. J was trimmed by 4 bases and V by 0 bases; bases with no gene match: 10. The CDR3 protein is CASSQDKGQGAIYGYTF. The DNA for the CDR3 is TGTGCCAGCAGCCAAGATAAAGGCCAGGGGGCGATCTATGGCTACACCTTC.

This chain connects TRBV10-3 to TRBJ2-1, with TRBD2 matching 11 bases. Germline V CDR1 and CDR2: ENHRY, SYGVKD. The CDR3 sequence is 15 residues long. Trimming removed 1 base from V and 7 bases from J; junction bases left unmatched: 3. The DNA for the CDR3 is TGTGCCATCAGTGAGTTGGCTAGCGGGGGGAATGAGCAGTTCTTC. This gives the protein CAISELASGGNEQFF.

Only one count was recorded for this clone. The chain carries TRBV5-4 and TRBJ2-2, with 7 nucleotides matching TRBD2. CDR1 and CDR2 from the germline V gene are SGHNT and YYREEE (reference sequence). V was pared by 4 bases and J by 6 bases, with 6 bases of the junction left unmatched. This CDR3 is built from 14 residues. In nucleotides, the CDR3 is TGTGCCAGCAGCCGTCAAAGCGGGGCCGGGGAGCTGTTTTTT. Translated, it gives CASSRQSGAGELFF.

This clone turned up a few times. The chain is built from TRBV10-2 and TRBJ1-2; D remains ambiguous. Germline loops: CDR1 WSHSY, CDR2 SAAADI. V was shortened by 6 bases and J by 4 bases, with 9 bases between the two germline ends. The CDR3 runs 12 residues. Here the CDR3 reads CASRGSFYGYTF. The CDR3 DNA is TGCGCCAGCAGGGGCAGCTTCTATGGCTACACCTTC.

The chain joins TRBV27 to TRBJ2-3, with 8 positions matching TRBD2. V shed 5 bases and J 6 bases; nucleotides not matched to a gene: 7. There are 14 residues in the CDR3. CDR1 MNHEY and CDR2 SMNVEV come from the germline V gene (reference sequence). Written as DNA, the CDR3 is TGTGCCAGCAGTCCCGGGACTAGGTGGGATACGCAGTATTTT. Its protein product is CASSPGTRWDTQYF.

V and J are TRBV5-5 and TRBJ2-7; 9 positions agree with TRBD1. The germline gives CDR1 SGHKS, CDR2 YYEKEE (reference sequence). CDR3 length equals 14 residues. V shed 2 bases, J shed 4 bases, and the junction held 4 bases outside the gene matches. CDR3: CASSFRDRAYEQYF. In DNA form, the CDR3 reads TGTGCCAGCAGCTTCCGGGACAGGGCGTACGAGCAGTACTTC.

The chain links TRBV28 to TRBJ2-5, with 11 positions matching TRBD1. This CDR3 region has 16 residues. CDR1 is MDHEN and CDR2 is SYDVKM in the germline V gene. Trimming took 4 bases from V and 3 from J; bases not matched to a gene: 7. This CDR3 is CASSSPGTGGKETQYF. The CDR3 nucleotides read TGTGCCAGCAGTTCCCCCGGGACAGGGGGTAAAGAGACCCAGTACTTC.

The DNA of the CDR3 is TGCGCCAGCAGTTACGGGATCAGCGGGAGGAATAGAGAGACCCAGTACTTC. Protein: CASSYGISGRNRETQYF. The rearrangement links TRBV10-1 to TRBJ2-5, with TRBD2 matching 9 bases. Germline CDR1 is WNHNN and CDR2 is SYGVQD (reference sequence). Germline trimming cut 5 bases from V and 4 bases from J; bases unmatched to any gene: 14. The CDR3 is made up of 17 amino acids.

This chain connects TRBV28 to TRBJ2-3; D remains unclear. Per germline, CDR1 MDHEN and CDR2 SYDVKM. V lost 3 bases and J 10 bases, leaving 14 bases between the germline ends. This CDR3 contains 13 residues. CDR3 sequence: CASSFQAPVAQYF. CDR3 DNA: TGTGCCAGCAGTTTTCAGGCCCCAGTGGCGCAGTATTTT. Variable domain in full (rest from reference TRBV28 and TRBJ2-3): DVKVTQSSRYLVKRTGEKVFLECVQDMDHENMFWYRQDPGLGLRLIYFSYDVKMKEKGDIPEGYSVSREKKERFSLILESASTNQTSMYLCASSFQAPVAQYFGPGTRLTVL.

This clone was recorded only once. The DNA is left out, because the CDR3 cannot be placed on it with certainty; the CDR3 is given as TCRdb lists it. This chain joins TRBV1 and TRBJ2-3; the table calls TRBD2, which could not be checked here. TRBV1 is deemed a pseudogene. The CDR3 has 16 amino acids, counting both end residues. CDR3 amino acids: CTSTQVGGGITDTQYF.

This chain joins TRBV5-4 and TRBJ2-7; TRBD1 aligns across 8 bases. The CDR3 contains 14 residues. Losses at the gene ends were 3 bases for V and 1 base for J; bases not matched to a gene: 3. Germline values: CDR1 SGHNT, CDR2 YYREEE (reference sequence). The CDR3 coding sequence is TGTGCCAGCAGCTGGGGACAGGATTCCTACGAGCAGTACTTC. This translates into CASSWGQDSYEQYF. Complete variable domain (other parts from reference TRBV5-4 and TRBJ2-7): ETGVTQSPTHLIKTRGQQVTLRCSSQSGHNTVSWYQQALGQGPQFIFQYYREEENGRGNFPPRFSGLQFPNYSSELNVNALELDDSALYLCASSWGQDSYEQYFGPGTRLTVT.

V is TRBV6-6 and J is TRBJ1-3; 10 nucleotides match TRBD1. The CDR3 covers 15 residues. V was pared by 6 bases and J by 4 bases, with 6 bases of the junction left unmatched. Germline CDR1 and CDR2: MNHNY and SVGAGI (reference sequence). The CDR3 DNA follows: TGTGCCAGCAGCTACGACAGGGGGCTAGGAAACACCATATATTTT. It encodes CASSYDRGLGNTIYF.

The CDR3 is CASSIGVQGAQYF. The DNA of the CDR3 is TGTGCCAGTAGTATAGGGGTACAAGGGGCCCAGTACTTC. The chain recombines TRBV19 with TRBJ2-5, with TRBD1 as a possible D gene (5 bases). V was cut by 1 base and J by 9 bases, with 12 bases left in between. Looked up from germline, CDR1 is LNHDA and CDR2 is SQIVND (reference sequence). CDR3 size: 13 residues.

This chain links TRBV10-2 with TRBJ1-1; weak D call: TRBD1 (5 bases). Trimming removed 6 bases from V and 0 bases from J, with 8 bases in between. The V gene's germline CDR1 is WSHSY and CDR2 SAAADI. The CDR3 runs 13 residues. The chain's CDR3 is CASRQELNTEAFF. Written as DNA, the CDR3 is TGCGCCAGCAGACAGGAATTGAACACTGAAGCTTTCTTT.